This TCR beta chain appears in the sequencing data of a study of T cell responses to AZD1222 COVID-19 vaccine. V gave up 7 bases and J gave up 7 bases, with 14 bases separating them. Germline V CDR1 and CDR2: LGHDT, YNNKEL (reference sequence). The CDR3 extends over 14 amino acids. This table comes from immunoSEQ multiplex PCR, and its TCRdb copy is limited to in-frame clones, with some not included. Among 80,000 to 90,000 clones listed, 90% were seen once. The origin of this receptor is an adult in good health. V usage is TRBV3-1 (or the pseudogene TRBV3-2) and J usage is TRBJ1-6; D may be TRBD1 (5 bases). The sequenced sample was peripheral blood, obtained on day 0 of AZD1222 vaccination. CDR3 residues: CASKLGTHNSPLHF. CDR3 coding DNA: TGTGCCAGCAAGTTGGGGACCCACAATTCACCCCTCCACTTT.